What follows are 25 T cell receptor beta chains derived from one specimen sequenced in a study of breast tumors, draining lymph nodes, adjacent tissues. TCRdb reprocessed the multiplex PCR reads with MiXCR, giving one entry per CDR3 protein. The repertoire holds roughly 220,000 distinct CDR3 sequences, with around 35% as singletons. Samples came from axillary lymph nodes draining the breast cancer. Material: axillary lymph node tissue. Receptor source: a female donor with breast cancer. Some clones in this sample may be carry-over from other donors' samples.

The chain couples TRBV7-3 to TRBJ1-1; 7 positions match TRBD1. V lost 4 bases, J lost 8 bases, and 7 bases stayed unmatched. The CDR3 is made up of 13 amino acids. Germline V gene sequence: CDR1 SGHTA, CDR2 FQGTGA. CDR3 loop: CASSSQGFSEAFF. The DNA of the CDR3 is TGTGCCAGCAGCTCACAGGGGTTTAGCGAAGCTTTCTTT. The full variable domain, in which reference TRBV7-3 and TRBJ1-1 provide the parts outside the CDR3, is GAGVSQTPSNKVTEKGKYVELRCDPISGHTALYWYRQSLGQGPEFLIYFQGTGAADDSGLPNDRFFAVRPEGSVSTLKIQRTERGDSAVYLCASSSQGFSEAFFGQGTRLTVV.

This clonotype was observed many times. The CDR3 protein is CASSLNTGRYEQYF. The DNA of the CDR3 is TGTGCCAGCAGCTTAAACACCGGACGCTACGAGCAGTACTTC. V and J are TRBV7-2 and TRBJ2-7; D uncertain. Germline-derived CDR1 and CDR2 are SGHTA and FQGNSA. V gave up 2 bases and J gave up 3 bases, with 11 bases separating them. The CDR3 extends over 14 amino acids.

This clonotype was found a few times. The J gene is TRBJ2-1, the V gene TRBV3-1; D remains ambiguous. Germline-derived CDR1 and CDR2 are LGHDT and YNNKEL (reference sequence). The V end lost 3 bases, the J end lost 8 bases, and 8 bases lay between the germline ends. The CDR3 has 12 residues. CDR3 in DNA: TGTGCCAGCAGCCACAGGAGAGATGAGCAGTTCTTC. Translation gives CASSHRRDEQFF.

This clonotype was recorded at least ten times. This chain joins TRBV2 and TRBJ2-5; 7 positions match TRBD2. Germline V lookup: CDR1 SNHLY, CDR2 FYNNEI. CDR3 length: 20 residues. V dropped 3 bases and J dropped 2; count of bases not matched to a gene: 21. CDR3 sequence: CASSEFWYRLRWGGQETQYF. The CDR3 DNA follows: TGTGCCAGCAGTGAGTTTTGGTACCGGCTGCGGTGGGGGGGACAAGAGACCCAGTACTTC. The full variable domain, its missing parts supplied by reference TRBV2 and TRBJ2-5, is EPEVTQTPSHQVTQMGQEVILRCVPISNHLYFYWYRQILGQKVEFLVSFYNNEISEKSEIFDDQFSVERPDGSNFTLKIRSTKLEDSAMYFCASSEFWYRLRWGGQETQYFGPGTRLLVL.

This clonotype was seen ten or more times. The V gene is TRBV9, the J gene TRBJ2-1; no reliable D call. The V end was cut by 0 bases, the J end by 4 bases, with 5 bases between. Per the germline V gene, CDR1 is SGDLS and CDR2 is YYNGEE. The CDR3 sequence is 13 residues long. The CDR3 region is CASSVGKYNEQFF. For the CDR3, the DNA is TGTGCCAGCAGCGTAGGGAAATACAATGAGCAGTTCTTC.

This clonotype appeared many times. The chain joins TRBV5-4 to TRBJ1-2; maybe TRBD1 (6 bases). Germline lookup yields CDR1 SGHNT and CDR2 YYREEE (reference sequence). The CDR3 extends over 13 amino acids. The V end lost 6 bases, the J end lost 2 bases, and 11 bases lay between the germline ends. In DNA form, the CDR3 reads TGTGCCAGCACTCAACAGGGAAACTATGGCTACACCTTC. Translating it yields CASTQQGNYGYTF.

This rearrangement joins TRBV7-2 to TRBJ2-7; 10 nucleotides align to TRBD2. Germline values: CDR1 SGHTA, CDR2 FQGNSA. V gave up 5 bases and J gave up 6 bases; unmatched junction bases: 7. The length of the CDR3 is 14 residues. The DNA of the CDR3 is TGTGCCAGCAGCAGCAGCGGGGGGGCGGCCGAGCAGTACTTC. As protein: CASSSSGGAAEQYF.

The gene calls are TRBV7-8 and TRBJ2-2; possibly TRBD1 for D (6 bases). This CDR3 is 13 amino acids long. Germline-derived CDR1 and CDR2 are SGHVS and FQNEAQ. The V and J ends lost 6 bases and 5 bases respectively, with 10 bases between them. This CDR3 is CASSADRTGELFF. The CDR3 DNA is TGTGCCAGCAGTGCGGACAGAACCGGGGAGCTGTTTTTT.

Of note for this clonotype: A much larger clone sits a single nucleotide away, making a read error possible. The chain employs TRBV7-3 and TRBJ2-1; D perhaps matches TRBD1 (6 bases). The V and J ends lost 4 bases and 0 bases respectively, with 10 bases between them. Germline V gives CDR1 SGHTA, CDR2 FQGTGA. This CDR3 has 15 amino acids. The CDR3 region is CASSYTGSSYNEQFF. The CDR3, as DNA: TGTGCCAGCAGCTATACAGGGAGCTCCTACAATGAGCAGTTCTTC. Full variable domain (missing parts from reference TRBV7-3 and TRBJ2-1): GAGVSQTPSNKVTEKGKYVELRCDPISGHTALYWYRQSLGQGPEFLIYFQGTGAADDSGLPNDRFFAVRPEGSVSTLKIQRTERGDSAVYLCASSYTGSSYNEQFFGPGTRLTVL.

The rearrangement uses TRBV5-1 and TRBJ2-5; 7 nucleotides match TRBD1. The CDR3 consists of 14 residues. Germline CDR1 and CDR2: SGHRS and YFSETQ. V dropped 6 bases and J dropped 4; count of bases not matched to a gene: 9. The CDR3 reads CASNRGHLGETQYF. The CDR3 nucleotides are TGCGCCAGCAACAGGGGACATTTGGGAGAGACCCAGTACTTC.

This clonotype has a count of ten or more. The genes are TRBV5-6 and TRBJ1-6; maybe TRBD1 (5 bases). Trimming removed 2 bases at V and 7 bases at J, with 10 bases between. The CDR3 loop spans 14 amino acids. Per germline, CDR1 SGHDT and CDR2 YYEEEE. In nucleotides, the CDR3 is TGTGCCAGCAGCTTAAGACAGTCGAATTCACCCCTCCACTTT. Its translation is CASSLRQSNSPLHF. Combining the CDR3 with reference TRBV5-6 and TRBJ1-6 gives the whole variable domain DAGVTQSPTHLIKTRGQQVTLRCSPKSGHDTVSWYQQALGQGPQFIFQYYEEEERQRGNFPDRFSGHQFPNYSSELNVNALLLGDSALYLCASSLRQSNSPLHFGNGTRLTVT.

Many counts were recorded for this clonotype. The rearrangement joins TRBV5-6 to TRBJ1-2; D is possibly TRBD1 (6 bases). The CDR3 covers 13 residues. The germline V gene has CDR1 SGHDT and CDR2 YYEEEE. V lost 7 bases to trimming and J lost 3 bases, with 13 bases between them. The CDR3 is CASFGDIHYGYTF. The DNA of the CDR3 is TGTGCCAGCTTTGGGGACATACACTATGGCTACACCTTC.

This clonotype was recorded many times. J is TRBJ2-1 and V is TRBV20-1, with D perhaps TRBD1 or TRBD2 (6 bases each). Germline V gene data show CDR1 as DFQATT and CDR2 as SNEGSKA (reference sequence). V gave up 6 bases and J gave up 3 bases, with 15 bases separating them. The length of the CDR3 is 14 residues. For the CDR3, the DNA is TGCAGTGCCACCGGGGGCGCCGGCTACAATGAGCAGTTCTTC. The encoded protein is CSATGGAGYNEQFF.

The chain uses TRBV12-3 or TRBV12-4 and TRBJ1-6; D ambiguous. CDR3 length: 11 amino acids. V was shortened by 4 bases and J by 14 bases, with 9 bases between the two germline ends. In nucleotides, the CDR3 is TGTGCCAGCAGTTCCGCAGGTACCCTCCACTTT. Translated, it gives CASSSAGTLHF.

Many counts were recorded for this clonotype. The chain links TRBV5-1 to TRBJ2-7; 10 bases are shared with TRBD2. With 0 bases clipped from V and 5 bases from J, the junction kept 5 bases outside the gene matches. CDR3 size: 15 residues. Germline CDR1 and CDR2: SGHRS and YFSETQ. CDR3 amino acids: CASSLEASGSNEQYF. The CDR3 bases are TGCGCCAGCAGCTTGGAGGCTAGCGGGAGTAACGAGCAGTACTTC.

This clonotype was counted many times. V gene TRBV15 combines with J gene TRBJ2-6, with D perhaps TRBD2 (7 bases). This CDR3 has 16 residues. The V end was cut by 6 bases, the J end by 3 bases, with 15 bases between. Germline CDR1 LNHNV, CDR2 YYDKDF (reference sequence). CDR3 protein: CATSRRGGRGANVLTF. As DNA, the CDR3 is TGTGCCACCAGTCGAAGGGGGGGACGTGGGGCCAACGTCCTGACTTTC.

This chain links TRBV7-2 with TRBJ2-3; 9 positions agree with TRBD1. The CDR3 has 12 amino acids. CDR1 SGHTA and CDR2 FQGNSA come from the germline V gene. Losses at the gene ends were 2 bases for V and 14 bases for J; bases not matched to a gene: 5. CDR3 in amino acids: CASSLSDRGAYF. The CDR3 nucleotides are TGTGCCAGCAGCTTATCGGACAGGGGCGCGTATTTT.

A note on this clonotype: Since a much larger clone is just one base distant, this may be a read error. The chain couples TRBV5-1 to TRBJ2-3, with D perhaps matching TRBD2 (6 bases). Germline V gives CDR1 SGHRS, CDR2 YFSETQ. This CDR3 has 15 residues. The V end was cut by 2 bases, the J end by 4 bases, with 14 bases between. The CDR3 sequence: CASSFRDFSADTQYF. CDR3 in DNA: TGCGCCAGCAGCTTTAGGGACTTCAGCGCAGATACGCAGTATTTT.

With respect to this clonotype: The junction does not match germline at one end; this may be a read error. The gene calls are TRBV20-1 and TRBJ1-2; 9 bases align to TRBD1. Germline V gene data show CDR1 as DFQATT and CDR2 as SNEGSKA (reference sequence). The CDR3 length is 16 residues. CDR3 sequence: CSASLLPTGGRAAYIF. The CDR3 DNA is TGCAGTGCTAGTCTACTGCCTACAGGGGGCAGGGCTGCCTACATCTTC.

As for this clonotype: No conserved phenylalanine or tryptophan is present at the end of the CDR3, so a read error is the likely explanation. The DNA is omitted, as the CDR3 cannot be located on it reliably, and the CDR3 follows TCRdb's listing. The rearrangement uses TRBV7-2 and TRBJ1-3. The germline V gene encodes CDR1 SGHTA and CDR2 FQGNSA. The CDR3 is made up of 8 amino acids, end residues included. CDR3 sequence reads: CASSSGLA.

The chain joins TRBV7-9 to TRBJ2-6; D may match TRBD1 or TRBD2 (5 bases each). V shed 3 bases and J shed 2 bases, with 8 bases lying between them. The CDR3 runs to 15 residues. Per germline, CDR1 SEHNR and CDR2 FQNEAQ (reference sequence). The CDR3 DNA follows: TGTGCCAGCAGCTTTTCGGGACCTGGGGCCAACGTCCTGACTTTC. Its protein product is CASSFSGPGANVLTF. Complete variable domain (other parts from reference TRBV7-9 and TRBJ2-6): DTGVSQNPRHKITKRGQNVTFRCDPISEHNRLYWYRQTLGQGPEFLTYFQNEAQLEKSRLLSDRFSAERPKGSFSTLEIQRTEQGDSAMYLCASSFSGPGANVLTFGAGSRLTVL.

This clonotype was detected ten times or more. The V gene is TRBV7-9, the J gene TRBJ2-3, with 8 nucleotides matching TRBD2. Per germline, CDR1 SEHNR and CDR2 FQNEAQ (reference sequence). The CDR3 has 15 amino acids. The V gene end was trimmed by 6 bases and the J gene end by 2 bases; junction bases not matched to a gene: 7. This chain's CDR3 is CASRSKRETTDTQYF. The CDR3 coding sequence is TGTGCCAGCAGATCGAAGCGGGAGACCACAGATACGCAGTATTTT.

This clonotype was picked up many times. The chain combines TRBV18 with TRBJ2-7; 8 bases align to TRBD2. Germline trimming cut 6 bases from V and 2 bases from J; bases unmatched to any gene: 9. Germline values: CDR1 KGHSH, CDR2 LQKENI. The CDR3 has 15 amino acids. The CDR3 DNA is TGTGCCAGCTCTCGATCTAGCGGGTCTACCTACGAGCAGTACTTC. The encoded protein is CASSRSSGSTYEQYF. Based on the CDR3 plus reference TRBV18 and TRBJ2-7, the full variable domain is NAGVMQNPRHLVRRRGQEARLRCSPMKGHSHVYWYRQLPEEGLKFMVYLQKENIIDESGMPKERFSAEFPKEGPSILRIQQVVRGDSAAYFCASSRSSGSTYEQYFGPGTRLTVT.

The chain uses TRBV10-3 and TRBJ1-6; D is undetermined. Trimming removed 1 base from V and 7 bases from J, with 11 bases in between. Germline V lookup: CDR1 ENHRY, CDR2 SYGVKD. The CDR3 sequence is 15 residues long. Here the CDR3 reads CAISELSVSNSPLHF. DNA for the CDR3: TGTGCCATCAGTGAGTTATCGGTCTCCAATTCACCCCTCCACTTT.

This clonotype appeared many times. This chain connects TRBV12-3 or TRBV12-4 to TRBJ2-7; 10 nucleotides line up with TRBD1. V lost 6 bases and J lost 4; bases outside the gene matches: 6. This CDR3 is 14 amino acids long. CDR3 coding DNA: TGTGCCAGCAGAGCCGGGACAGGGGTGTACGAGCAGTACTTC. Translated: CASRAGTGVYEQYF.